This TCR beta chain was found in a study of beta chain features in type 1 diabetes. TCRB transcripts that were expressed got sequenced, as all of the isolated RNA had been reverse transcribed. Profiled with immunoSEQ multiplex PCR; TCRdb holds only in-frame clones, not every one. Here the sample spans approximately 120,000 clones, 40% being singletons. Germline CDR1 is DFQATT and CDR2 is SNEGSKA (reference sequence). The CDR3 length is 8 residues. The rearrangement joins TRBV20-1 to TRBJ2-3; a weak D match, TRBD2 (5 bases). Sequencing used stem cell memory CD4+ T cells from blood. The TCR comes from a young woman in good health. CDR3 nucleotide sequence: TGCACTCACGAGGGGCAGTATTTT. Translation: CTHEGQYF.